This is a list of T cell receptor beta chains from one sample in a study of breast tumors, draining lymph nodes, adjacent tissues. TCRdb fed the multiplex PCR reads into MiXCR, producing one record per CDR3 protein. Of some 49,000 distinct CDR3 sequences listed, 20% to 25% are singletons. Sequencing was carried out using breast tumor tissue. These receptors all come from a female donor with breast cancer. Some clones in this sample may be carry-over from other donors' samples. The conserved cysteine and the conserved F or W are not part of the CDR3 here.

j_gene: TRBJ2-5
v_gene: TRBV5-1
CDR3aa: ASSFAGAQETQY

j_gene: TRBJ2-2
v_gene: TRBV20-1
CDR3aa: SARKNENTGELF

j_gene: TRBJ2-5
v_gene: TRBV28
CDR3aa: ASSLPGGETQY

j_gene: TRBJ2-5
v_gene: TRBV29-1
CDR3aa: SVSGQNQETQY

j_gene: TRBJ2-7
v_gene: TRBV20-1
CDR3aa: SARVSGQGYSYEQY

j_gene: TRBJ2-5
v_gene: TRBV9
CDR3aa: ASSSTGVSQETQY

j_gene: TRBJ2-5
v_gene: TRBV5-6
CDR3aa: ASSSGYAGGQETQY

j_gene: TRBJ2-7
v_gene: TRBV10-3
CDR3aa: AISEHRDRGNEQY

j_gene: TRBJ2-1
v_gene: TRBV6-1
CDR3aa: ASEQGYNEQF

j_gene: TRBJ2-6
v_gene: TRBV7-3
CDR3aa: ASSLGSHSGANVLT

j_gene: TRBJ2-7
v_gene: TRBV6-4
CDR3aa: ASLDPSVSVLSSYEQY

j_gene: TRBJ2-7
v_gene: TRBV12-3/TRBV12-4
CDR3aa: ASSLQGPYEQY

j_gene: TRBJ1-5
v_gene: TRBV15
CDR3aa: ATSRDKGSNQPQH

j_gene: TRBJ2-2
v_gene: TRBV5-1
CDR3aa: ASSLIQGGTGELF

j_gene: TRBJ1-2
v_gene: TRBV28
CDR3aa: ASSLLGGATNYGYT

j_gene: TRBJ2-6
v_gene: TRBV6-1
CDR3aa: ASSEAVRASGANVLT

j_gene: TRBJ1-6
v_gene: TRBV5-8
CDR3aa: ASSSEANSPLH

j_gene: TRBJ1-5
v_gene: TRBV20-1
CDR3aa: SARDPGTALNQPQH

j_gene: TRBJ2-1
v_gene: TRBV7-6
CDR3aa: ASSLAPTGVSYNEQF

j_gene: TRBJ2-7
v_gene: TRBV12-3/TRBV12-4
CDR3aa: ASSFIRYEQY

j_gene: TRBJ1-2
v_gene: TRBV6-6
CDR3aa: ASSGTGYGYT

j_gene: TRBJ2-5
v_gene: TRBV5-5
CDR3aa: ASRQTGGGARETQY

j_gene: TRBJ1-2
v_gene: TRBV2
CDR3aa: ASSDGWFAYGYT

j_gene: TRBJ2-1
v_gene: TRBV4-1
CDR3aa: ASSQEDRGLNEQF

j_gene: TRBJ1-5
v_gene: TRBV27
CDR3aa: ASSSLQSHSNQPQH

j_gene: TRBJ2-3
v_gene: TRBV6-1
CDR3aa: ASRTSGRAEDTQY

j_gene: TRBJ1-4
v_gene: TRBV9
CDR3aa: ASSTLDPRGEKLF

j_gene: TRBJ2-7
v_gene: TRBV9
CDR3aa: ASSAGLAGGLF

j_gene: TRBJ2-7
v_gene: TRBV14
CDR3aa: ASSAMPSSYEQY

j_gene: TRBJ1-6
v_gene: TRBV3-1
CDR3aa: ASSGQANNSPLH

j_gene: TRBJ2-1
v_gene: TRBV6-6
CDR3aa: ASSYSIGSYNEQF

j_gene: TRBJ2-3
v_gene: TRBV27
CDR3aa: ASSHRVYISTDTQY

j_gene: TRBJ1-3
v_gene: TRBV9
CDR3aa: ASSVGSEGGGNTIY

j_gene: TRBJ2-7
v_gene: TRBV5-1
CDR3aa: ASSFGTSGVISYEQY

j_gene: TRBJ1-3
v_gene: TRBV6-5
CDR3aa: ASSYSIGNTIY

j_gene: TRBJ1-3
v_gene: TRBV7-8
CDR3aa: GTATEKNTIY

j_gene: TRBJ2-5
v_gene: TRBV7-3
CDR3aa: ASSARQLETQY

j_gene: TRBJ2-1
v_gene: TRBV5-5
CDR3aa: ASSPLAGVGSYNEQF

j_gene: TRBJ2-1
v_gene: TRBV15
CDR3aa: ATSRASGGYNEQF

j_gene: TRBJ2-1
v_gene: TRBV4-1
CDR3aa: ASTPRPERRYNEQF

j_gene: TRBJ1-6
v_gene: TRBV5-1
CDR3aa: ASSLGDSDRVLSPLH

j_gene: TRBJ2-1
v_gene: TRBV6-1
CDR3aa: ASSGVAGAANEQF

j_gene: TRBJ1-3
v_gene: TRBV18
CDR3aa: ASSKGGAGNTIY

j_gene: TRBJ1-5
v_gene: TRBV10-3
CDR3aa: AISDTRVGQPQH

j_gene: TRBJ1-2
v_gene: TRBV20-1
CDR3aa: SARGAVEVYGYT

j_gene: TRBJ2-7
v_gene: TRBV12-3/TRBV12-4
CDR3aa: ASSFSGGFSSEQY

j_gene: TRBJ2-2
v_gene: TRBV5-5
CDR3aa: ASNVGATSTGELF

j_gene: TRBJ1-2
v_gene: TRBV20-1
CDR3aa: SASSPGTNYGYT

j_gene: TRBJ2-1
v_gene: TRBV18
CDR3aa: ASSPRPPGYEQF

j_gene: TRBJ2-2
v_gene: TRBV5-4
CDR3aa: ASSFRHGGRGGPGELF

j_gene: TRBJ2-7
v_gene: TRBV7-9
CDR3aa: ASSLAGLAEDQRPSYEQY

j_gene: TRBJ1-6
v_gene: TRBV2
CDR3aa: ASRRTENSPLH

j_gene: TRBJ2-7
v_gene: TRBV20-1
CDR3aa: SARAPGSSYDQY

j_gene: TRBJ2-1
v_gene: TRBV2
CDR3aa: ASGWGGPYNEQF